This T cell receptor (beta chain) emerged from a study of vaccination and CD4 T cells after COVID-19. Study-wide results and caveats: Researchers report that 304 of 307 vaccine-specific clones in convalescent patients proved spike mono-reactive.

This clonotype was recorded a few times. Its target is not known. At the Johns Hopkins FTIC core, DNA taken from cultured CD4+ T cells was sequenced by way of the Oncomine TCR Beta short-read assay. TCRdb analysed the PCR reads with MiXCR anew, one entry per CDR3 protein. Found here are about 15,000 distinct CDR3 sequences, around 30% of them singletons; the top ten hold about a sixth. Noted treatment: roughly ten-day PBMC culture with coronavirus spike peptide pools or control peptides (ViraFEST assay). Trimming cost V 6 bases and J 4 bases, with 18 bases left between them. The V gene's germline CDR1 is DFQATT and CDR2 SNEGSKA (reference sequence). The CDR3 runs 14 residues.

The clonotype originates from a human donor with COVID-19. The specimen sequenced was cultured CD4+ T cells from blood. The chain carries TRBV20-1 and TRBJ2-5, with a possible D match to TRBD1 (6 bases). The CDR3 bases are TGCAGTGCCCCTCTTCAGGGGAAGAGAGAGACCCAGTACTTC. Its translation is CSAPLQGKRETQYF.